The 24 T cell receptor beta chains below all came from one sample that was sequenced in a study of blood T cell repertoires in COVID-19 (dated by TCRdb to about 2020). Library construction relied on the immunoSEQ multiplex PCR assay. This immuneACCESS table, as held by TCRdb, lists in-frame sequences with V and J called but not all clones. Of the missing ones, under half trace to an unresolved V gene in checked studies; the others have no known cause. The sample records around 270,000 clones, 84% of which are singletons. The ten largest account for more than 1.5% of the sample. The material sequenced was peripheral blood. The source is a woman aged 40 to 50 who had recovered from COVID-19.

The CDR3 coding sequence is TGTGCCAGCTCACCCTCGGTAGAGTATGAAAAACTGTTTTTT. Translation gives CASSPSVEYEKLFF. The chain uses TRBV18 and TRBJ1-4; the D is unclear. CDR3 length: 14 amino acids. The ends were cut back, 3 bases at V and 6 bases at J, with 11 bases in the middle. The V gene's germline CDR1 is KGHSH and CDR2 LQKENI.

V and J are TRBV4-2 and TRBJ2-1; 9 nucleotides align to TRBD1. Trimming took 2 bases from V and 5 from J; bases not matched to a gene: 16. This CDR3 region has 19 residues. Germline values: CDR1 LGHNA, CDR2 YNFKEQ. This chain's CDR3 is CASSQPKMEGQGLHNEQFF. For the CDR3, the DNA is TGTGCCAGCAGCCAACCAAAGATGGAGGGACAGGGTTTGCACAATGAGCAGTTCTTC.

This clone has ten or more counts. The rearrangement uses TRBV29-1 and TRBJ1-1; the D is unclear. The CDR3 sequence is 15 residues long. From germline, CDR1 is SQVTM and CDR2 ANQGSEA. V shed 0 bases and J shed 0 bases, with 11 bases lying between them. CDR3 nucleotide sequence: TGCAGCGTTGAAGAGGAAGGCAGGATGAACACTGAAGCTTTCTTT. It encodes CSVEEEGRMNTEAFF.

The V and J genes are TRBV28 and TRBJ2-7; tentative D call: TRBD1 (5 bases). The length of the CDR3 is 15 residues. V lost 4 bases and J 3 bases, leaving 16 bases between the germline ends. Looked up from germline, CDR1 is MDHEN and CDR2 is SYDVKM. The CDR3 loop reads CASSSNLGHIYEQYF. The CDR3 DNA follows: TGTGCCAGCAGTTCGAACCTCGGACACATCTACGAGCAGTACTTC.

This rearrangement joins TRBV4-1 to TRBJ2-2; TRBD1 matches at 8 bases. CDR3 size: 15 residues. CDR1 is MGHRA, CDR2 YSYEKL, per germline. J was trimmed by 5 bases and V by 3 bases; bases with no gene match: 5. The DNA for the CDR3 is TGCGCCAGCAGCCAGAGGACAGGGTCTACCGGGGAGCTGTTTTTT. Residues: CASSQRTGSTGELFF.

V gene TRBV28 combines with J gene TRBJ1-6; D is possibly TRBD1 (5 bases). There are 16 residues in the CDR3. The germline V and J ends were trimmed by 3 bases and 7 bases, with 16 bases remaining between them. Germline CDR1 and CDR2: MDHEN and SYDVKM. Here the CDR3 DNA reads TGTGCCAGCAGTTTTTCCAGGGCCCCTTTAAATTCACCCCTCCACTTT. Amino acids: CASSFSRAPLNSPLHF.

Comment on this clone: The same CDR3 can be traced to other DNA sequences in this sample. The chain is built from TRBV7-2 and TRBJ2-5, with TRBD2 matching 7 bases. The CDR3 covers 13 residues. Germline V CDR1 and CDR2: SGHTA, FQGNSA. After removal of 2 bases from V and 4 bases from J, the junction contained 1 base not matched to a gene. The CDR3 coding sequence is TGTGCCAGCAGCTTATGGGGGGGAGAGACCCAGTACTTC. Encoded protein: CASSLWGGETQYF.

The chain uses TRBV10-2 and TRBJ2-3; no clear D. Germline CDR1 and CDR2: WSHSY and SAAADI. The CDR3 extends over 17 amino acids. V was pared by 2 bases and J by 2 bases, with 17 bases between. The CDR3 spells CASSEQASHTFTDTQYF. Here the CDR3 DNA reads TGCGCCAGCAGTGAGCAGGCCTCGCACACGTTCACAGATACGCAGTATTTT.

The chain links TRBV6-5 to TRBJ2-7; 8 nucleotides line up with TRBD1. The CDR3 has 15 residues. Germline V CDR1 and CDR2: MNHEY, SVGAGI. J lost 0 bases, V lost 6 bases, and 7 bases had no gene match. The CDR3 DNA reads TGTGCCAGCAGCACCCGACAGGGGCTCTCCTACGAGCAGTACTTC. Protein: CASSTRQGLSYEQYF.

For the CDR3, the DNA is TGTGCCAGCAGCTTCTCCCCCGGGACAGACCAGTACGAGCAGTACTTC. Translation gives CASSFSPGTDQYEQYF. The V gene is TRBV7-9, the J gene TRBJ2-7; 7 bases agree with TRBD1. The V gene end was trimmed by 3 bases and the J gene end by 4 bases; junction bases not matched to a gene: 12. CDR1 SEHNR and CDR2 FQNEAQ come from the germline V gene (reference sequence). The CDR3 runs 16 residues. Supplemented by reference TRBV7-9 and TRBJ2-7, the full variable domain reads DTGVSQNPRHKITKRGQNVTFRCDPISEHNRLYWYRQTLGQGPEFLTYFQNEAQLEKSRLLSDRFSAERPKGSFSTLEIQRTEQGDSAMYLCASSFSPGTDQYEQYFGPGTRLTVT.

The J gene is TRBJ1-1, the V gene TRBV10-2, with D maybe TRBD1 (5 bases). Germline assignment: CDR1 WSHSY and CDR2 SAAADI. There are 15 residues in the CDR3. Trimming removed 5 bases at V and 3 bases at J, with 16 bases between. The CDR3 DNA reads TGCGCCAGCAGTTGGACCCCGGAGGGGTACACTGAAGCTTTCTTT. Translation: CASSWTPEGYTEAFF.

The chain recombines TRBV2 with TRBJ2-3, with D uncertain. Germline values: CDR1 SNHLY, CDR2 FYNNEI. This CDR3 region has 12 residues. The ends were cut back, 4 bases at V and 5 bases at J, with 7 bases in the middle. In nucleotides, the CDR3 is TGTGCCAGCAGTGTGAAGCGAGATACGCAGTATTTT. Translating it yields CASSVKRDTQYF.

CDR3 region: CASSDPDRGAGYEQYF. The CDR3 DNA reads as TGTGCCAGCAGTGATCCGGACAGGGGCGCAGGGTACGAGCAGTACTTC. The rearrangement links TRBV6-1 to TRBJ2-7; 9 bases fit TRBD1. This CDR3 contains 16 residues. The germline V gene has CDR1 MNHNS and CDR2 SASEGT. J gave up 4 bases and V 3 bases, and 10 bases lay outside the gene matches.

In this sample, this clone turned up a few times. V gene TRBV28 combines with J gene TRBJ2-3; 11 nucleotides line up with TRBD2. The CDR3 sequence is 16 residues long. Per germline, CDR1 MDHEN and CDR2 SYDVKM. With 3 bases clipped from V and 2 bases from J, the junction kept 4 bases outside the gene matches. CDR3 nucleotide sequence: TGTGCCAGCAGTTTCGGACTAGCGGGCTCCACAGATACGCAGTATTTT. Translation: CASSFGLAGSTDTQYF.

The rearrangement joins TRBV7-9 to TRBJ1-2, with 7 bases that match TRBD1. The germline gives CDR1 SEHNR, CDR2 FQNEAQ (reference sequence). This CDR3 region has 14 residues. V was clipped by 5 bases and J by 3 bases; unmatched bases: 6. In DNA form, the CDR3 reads TGTGCCAGCAGCCGACAGGGTTGGGACTATGGCTACACCTTC. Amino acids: CASSRQGWDYGYTF.

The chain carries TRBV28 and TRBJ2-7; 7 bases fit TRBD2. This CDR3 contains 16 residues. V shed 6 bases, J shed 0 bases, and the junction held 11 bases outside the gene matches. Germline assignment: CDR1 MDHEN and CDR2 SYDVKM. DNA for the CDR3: TGTGCCAGCAGCCAGGGAGGGACGGTTAGCTCCTACGAGCAGTACTTC. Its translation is CASSQGGTVSSYEQYF.

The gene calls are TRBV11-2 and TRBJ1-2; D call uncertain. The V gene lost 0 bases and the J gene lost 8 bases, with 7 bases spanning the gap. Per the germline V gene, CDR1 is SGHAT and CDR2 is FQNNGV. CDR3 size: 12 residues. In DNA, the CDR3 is TGTGCCAGCAGCTTAGATCTACGAGGCTACACCTTC. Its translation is CASSLDLRGYTF.

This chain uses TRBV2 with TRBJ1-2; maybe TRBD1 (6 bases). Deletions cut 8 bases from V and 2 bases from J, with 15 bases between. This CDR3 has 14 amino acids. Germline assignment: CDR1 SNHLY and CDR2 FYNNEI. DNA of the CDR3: TGTGCCAGCCTAACACAGGGCAGGAACTATGGCTACACCTTC. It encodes CASLTQGRNYGYTF.

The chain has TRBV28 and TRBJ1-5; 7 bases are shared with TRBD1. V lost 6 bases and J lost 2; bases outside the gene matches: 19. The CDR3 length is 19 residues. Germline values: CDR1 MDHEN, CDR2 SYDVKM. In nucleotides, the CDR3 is TGTGCCAGCAGCCCAAACCCCCGCCAGGGGGTTGGTGGCAATCAGCCCCAGCATTTT. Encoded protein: CASSPNPRQGVGGNQPQHF.

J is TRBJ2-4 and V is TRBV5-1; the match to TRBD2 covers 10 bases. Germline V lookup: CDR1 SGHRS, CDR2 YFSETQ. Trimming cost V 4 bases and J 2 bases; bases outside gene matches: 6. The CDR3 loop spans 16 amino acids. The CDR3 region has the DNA TGCGCCAGCAGCCCAACAGCGGGGGGGACCAAAAACATTCAGTACTTC. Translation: CASSPTAGGTKNIQYF. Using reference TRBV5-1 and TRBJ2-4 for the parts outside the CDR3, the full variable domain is KAGVTQTPRYLIKTRGQQVTLSCSPISGHRSVSWYQQTPGQGLQFLFEYFSETQRNKGNFPGRFSGRQFSNSRSEMNVSTLELGDSALYLCASSPTAGGTKNIQYFGAGTRLSVL.

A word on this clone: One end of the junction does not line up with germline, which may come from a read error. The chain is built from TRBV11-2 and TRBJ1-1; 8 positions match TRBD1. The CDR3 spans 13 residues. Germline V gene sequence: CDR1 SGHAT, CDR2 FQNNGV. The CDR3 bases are TGTGCCAGCAGCTCCGGACAGGGAGGGGAGTTGGGCTTT. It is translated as CASSSGQGGELGF.

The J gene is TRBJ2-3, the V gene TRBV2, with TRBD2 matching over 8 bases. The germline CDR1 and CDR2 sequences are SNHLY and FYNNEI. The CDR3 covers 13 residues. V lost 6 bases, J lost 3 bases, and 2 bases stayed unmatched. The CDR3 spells CASRERETDTQYF. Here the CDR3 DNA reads TGTGCCAGCAGGGAGCGGGAGACAGATACGCAGTATTTT.

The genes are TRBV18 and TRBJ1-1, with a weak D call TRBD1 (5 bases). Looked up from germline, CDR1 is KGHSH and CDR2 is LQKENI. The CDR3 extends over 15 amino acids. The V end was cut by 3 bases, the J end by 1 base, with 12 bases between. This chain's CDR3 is CASSPLQVPNTEAFF. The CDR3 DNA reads TGTGCCAGCTCACCGTTACAGGTGCCGAACACTGAAGCTTTCTTT.

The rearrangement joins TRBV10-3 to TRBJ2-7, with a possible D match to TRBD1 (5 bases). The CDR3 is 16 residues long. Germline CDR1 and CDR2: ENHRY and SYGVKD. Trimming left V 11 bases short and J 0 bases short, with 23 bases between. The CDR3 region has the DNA TGTGCCGTCAATAGTCCAGGGCAGCCTAGCTCCTACGAGCAGTACTTC. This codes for CAVNSPGQPSSYEQYF.